One sample yielded the 15 T cell receptor beta chains listed below, sequenced in a study of blood T cell repertoires in COVID-19. This table comes from immunoSEQ multiplex PCR, and its TCRdb copy is limited to in-frame clones, with some not included. The sample lists over 110,000 clones, approximately 89% occurring once. The source material was peripheral blood. These receptors all come from a human donor in a cohort sampled during active COVID-19.

J is TRBJ2-7 and V is TRBV30; D is possibly TRBD2 (6 bases). The ends were cut back, 4 bases at V and 7 bases at J, with 20 bases in the middle. Looked up from germline, CDR1 is GTSNPN and CDR2 is SVGIG (reference sequence). The CDR3 covers 14 residues. The DNA for the CDR3 is TGTGCCTGGACCCTGGAGGGCAGCTCGGGGGAGCAGTACTTC. It translates to CAWTLEGSSGEQYF.

The genes are TRBV6-5 and TRBJ1-1; the D is unclear. The V gene lost 5 bases and the J gene lost 5 bases, with 18 bases spanning the gap. The CDR3 is 15 amino acids. Germline CDR1 MNHEY, CDR2 SVGAGI. CDR3 nucleotide sequence: TGTGCCAGCAGTCCCTCGAGGGCAGGTGGGACTGAAGCTTTCTTT. This gives the protein CASSPSRAGGTEAFF.

The chain couples TRBV9 to TRBJ2-3; possible D gene TRBD2, 6 bases. The V gene lost 3 bases and the J gene lost 2 bases, with 19 bases spanning the gap. Germline V CDR1 and CDR2: SGDLS, YYNGEE. The CDR3 is 17 residues long. Here the CDR3 reads CASSAGDLGGTTDTQYF. The DNA for the CDR3 is TGTGCCAGCAGCGCGGGGGATTTGGGGGGAACCACAGATACGCAGTATTTT.

The J gene is TRBJ2-7, the V gene TRBV19; D may be TRBD1 (6 bases). Germline CDR1 is LNHDA and CDR2 is SQIVND (reference sequence). The CDR3 has 11 amino acids. Trimming took off 10 bases at V and 5 bases at J, with 12 bases between the two ends. CDR3 nucleotide sequence: TGTGCCACCTCACAGGGAAACGAGCAGTACTTC. Amino acid sequence: CATSQGNEQYF.

This CDR3 reads CASSTNPLHEGKGQAADTF. The CDR3, as DNA: TGTGCCAGCAGCACAAATCCCCTCCACGAGGGCAAAGGACAGGCCGCCGACACCTTC. The genes are TRBV7-8 and TRBJ1-2, with TRBD1 matching 7 bases. Germline V gene data show CDR1 as SGHVS and CDR2 as FQNEAQ. V shed 5 bases and J 12 bases; nucleotides not matched to a gene: 30. The CDR3 covers 19 residues.

This clone was counted between two and nine times. The genes are TRBV4-2 and TRBJ2-1; 9 bases are shared with TRBD1. This CDR3 has 15 residues. Germline V lookup: CDR1 LGHNA, CDR2 YNFKEQ. V was pared by 4 bases and J by 7 bases, with 8 bases of the junction left unmatched. DNA of the CDR3: TGTGCCAGCAGCCGGGGACAGGGTATTATTAATGAGCAGTTCTTC. This translates into CASSRGQGIINEQFF.

The V gene is TRBV18, the J gene TRBJ1-6; D is uncertain. V dropped 0 bases and J dropped 3 bases, with 15 bases sitting between them. Germline loops: CDR1 KGHSH, CDR2 LQKENI. The CDR3 runs to 18 residues. In DNA form, the CDR3 reads TGTGCCAGCTCACCACCTTTTTTATCCGGGGTCTATAATTCACCCCTCCACTTT. It specifies CASSPPFLSGVYNSPLHF. Full variable domain (outside the CDR3, taken from reference TRBV18 and TRBJ1-6): NAGVMQNPRHLVRRRGQEARLRCSPMKGHSHVYWYRQLPEEGLKFMVYLQKENIIDESGMPKERFSAEFPKEGPSILRIQQVVRGDSAAYFCASSPPFLSGVYNSPLHFGNGTRLTVT.

This chain connects TRBV7-9 to TRBJ2-1; 11 bases are shared with TRBD2. The CDR3 extends over 17 amino acids. V was clipped by 5 bases and J by 2 bases; unmatched bases: 8. The germline V gene encodes CDR1 SEHNR and CDR2 FQNEAQ (reference sequence). The CDR3 is CASSLSLAGGAYNEQFF. The CDR3 DNA reads as TGTGCCAGCAGCCTCTCCCTAGCGGGGGGCGCCTACAATGAGCAGTTCTTC.

The chain employs TRBV9 and TRBJ1-4, with TRBD1 matching over 10 bases. With V trimmed by 5 bases and J by 0 bases, 1 base remained unmatched. This CDR3 region has 15 residues. CDR1 and CDR2 from the germline V gene are SGDLS and YYNGEE. CDR3 DNA: TGTGCCAGCAGGGGACAGGGGTCAACTAATGAAAAACTGTTTTTT. This sequence encodes CASRGQGSTNEKLFF. The variable domain in full, with the rest retrieved from reference TRBV9 and TRBJ1-4, is DSGVTQTPKHLITATGQRVTLRCSPRSGDLSVYWYQQSLDQGLQFLIQYYNGEERAKGNILERFSAQQFPDLHSELNLSSLELGDSALYFCASRGQGSTNEKLFFGSGTQLSVL.

This clone was observed a single time. This rearrangement joins TRBV4-2 to TRBJ1-5, with D maybe TRBD1 (5 bases). CDR1 is LGHNA and CDR2 is YNFKEQ in the germline V gene. This CDR3 is 16 amino acids long. Trimming removed 4 bases from V and 3 bases from J, with 16 bases in between. For the CDR3, the DNA is TGTGCCAGCAGCCCGCGGGGAGGGGCGAACAATCAGCCCCAGCATTTT. This encodes CASSPRGGANNQPQHF.

The J gene is TRBJ1-2, the V gene TRBV18; 10 bases map to TRBD1. The trim removed 3 bases at V and 7 bases at J, leaving 11 bases unmatched. The germline V gene encodes CDR1 KGHSH and CDR2 LQKENI. CDR3 size: 16 residues. The DNA for the CDR3 is TGTGCCAGCTCACCCAGAACCGGGACAGGGGAGGGTGGCTACACCTTC. Translating it yields CASSPRTGTGEGGYTF.

The genes are TRBV29-1 and TRBJ1-1, with D perhaps matching TRBD1 (6 bases). This CDR3 contains 13 residues. Germline CDR1 reads SQVTM; CDR2 reads ANQGSEA. V was pared by 7 bases and J by 2 bases, with 14 bases between. CDR3 bases: TGCAGCGGAGCCGGGGGGCGCAACACTGAAGCTTTCTTT. This codes for CSGAGGRNTEAFF.

As concerns this clone: An end of the junction does not agree with germline; a read error may underlie this. The V gene is TRBV4-2, the J gene TRBJ2-1; the D gene is possibly TRBD2 (6 bases). Germline loops: CDR1 LGHNA, CDR2 YNFKEQ. CDR3 length: 15 residues. The chain's CDR3 is CASRQGGVRSNEQFF. In nucleotides, the CDR3 is TGTGCCAGCAGACAAGGCGGGGTTAGGAGCAATGAGCAGTTCTTC.

The chain couples TRBV5-1 to TRBJ2-3; weak D call: TRBD2 (5 bases). The CDR3 spans 15 residues. V lost 1 base to trimming and J lost 0 bases, with 9 bases between them. The germline V gene encodes CDR1 SGHRS and CDR2 YFSETQ. In DNA, the CDR3 is TGCGCCAGCAGCTTGCGAGGGCCGAGCACAGATACGCAGTATTTT. As protein: CASSLRGPSTDTQYF.

The CDR3 protein is CASPTEGTFTEAFF. As DNA, the CDR3 is TGTGCCAGCCCCACCGAGGGGACTTTCACTGAAGCTTTCTTT. The chain couples TRBV7-9 to TRBJ1-1, with a tentative D call TRBD1 (5 bases). CDR3 size: 14 residues. Trimming pared 8 bases from V and 4 bases from J, leaving 17 bases between. CDR1 is SEHNR, CDR2 FQNEAQ, per germline (reference sequence).